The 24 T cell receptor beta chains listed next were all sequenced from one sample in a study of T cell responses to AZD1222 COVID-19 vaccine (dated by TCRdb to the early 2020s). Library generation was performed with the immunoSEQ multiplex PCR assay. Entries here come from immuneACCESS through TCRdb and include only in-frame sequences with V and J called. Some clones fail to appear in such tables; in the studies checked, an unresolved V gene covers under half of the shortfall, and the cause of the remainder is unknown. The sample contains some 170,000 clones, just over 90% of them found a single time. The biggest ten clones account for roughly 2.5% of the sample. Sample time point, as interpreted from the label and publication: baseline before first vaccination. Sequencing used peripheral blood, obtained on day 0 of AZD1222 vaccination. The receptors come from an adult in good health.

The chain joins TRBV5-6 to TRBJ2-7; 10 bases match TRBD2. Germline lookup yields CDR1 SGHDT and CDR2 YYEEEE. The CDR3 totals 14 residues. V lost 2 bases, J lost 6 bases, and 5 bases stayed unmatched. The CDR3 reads CASSFPGLASEQYF. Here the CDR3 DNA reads TGTGCCAGCAGCTTTCCGGGACTAGCGAGCGAGCAGTACTTC.

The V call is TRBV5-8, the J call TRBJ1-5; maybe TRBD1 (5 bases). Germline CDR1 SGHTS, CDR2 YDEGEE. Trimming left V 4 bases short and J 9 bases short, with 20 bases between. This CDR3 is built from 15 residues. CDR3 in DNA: TGTGCCAGCAGCCGGGAAGGACGTGGGGCCCGGCCCCAGCATTTT. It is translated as CASSREGRGARPQHF.

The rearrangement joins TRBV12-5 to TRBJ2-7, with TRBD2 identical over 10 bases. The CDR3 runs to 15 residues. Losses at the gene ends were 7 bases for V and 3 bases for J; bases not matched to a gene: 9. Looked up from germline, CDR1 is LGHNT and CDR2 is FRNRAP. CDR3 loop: CASARGLAGDYEQYF. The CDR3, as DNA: TGTGCTAGTGCCCGCGGGCTAGCGGGAGACTACGAGCAGTACTTC.

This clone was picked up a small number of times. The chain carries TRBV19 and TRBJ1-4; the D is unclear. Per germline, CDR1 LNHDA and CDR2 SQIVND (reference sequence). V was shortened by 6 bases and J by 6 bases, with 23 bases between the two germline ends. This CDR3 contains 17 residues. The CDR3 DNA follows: TGTGCCAGTAGCGAAGGTCCCTTCCTCGGGCGGGATGAAAAACTGTTTTTT. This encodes CASSEGPFLGRDEKLFF.

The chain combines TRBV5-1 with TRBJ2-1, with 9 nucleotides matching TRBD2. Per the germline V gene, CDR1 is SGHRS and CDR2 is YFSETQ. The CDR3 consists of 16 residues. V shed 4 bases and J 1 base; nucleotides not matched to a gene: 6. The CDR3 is CASSPLAGGSYNEQFF. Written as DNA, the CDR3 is TGCGCCAGCAGCCCTTTGGCGGGAGGGTCCTACAATGAGCAGTTCTTC.

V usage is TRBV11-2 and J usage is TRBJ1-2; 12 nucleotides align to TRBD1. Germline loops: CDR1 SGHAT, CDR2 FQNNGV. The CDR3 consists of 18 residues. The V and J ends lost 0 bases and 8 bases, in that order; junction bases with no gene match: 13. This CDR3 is CASSLDPFAGTGGGGYTF. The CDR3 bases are TGTGCCAGCAGCTTAGATCCCTTCGCGGGGACAGGGGGCGGAGGCTACACCTTC.

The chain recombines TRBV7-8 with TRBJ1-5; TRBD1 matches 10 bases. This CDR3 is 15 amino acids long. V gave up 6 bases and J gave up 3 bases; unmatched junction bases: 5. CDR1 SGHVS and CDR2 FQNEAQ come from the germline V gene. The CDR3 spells CASRRGTGANQPQHF. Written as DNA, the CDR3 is TGTGCCAGCAGGAGGGGGACAGGGGCCAATCAGCCCCAGCATTTT.

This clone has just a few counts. The CDR3, as DNA: TGTGCCAGCAGCGTAGACCAGGCCAGCGCCTACAATGAGCAGTTCTTC. It specifies CASSVDQASAYNEQFF. This chain uses TRBV9 with TRBJ2-1, with D hard to call. The CDR3 length is 16 residues. Per the germline V gene, CDR1 is SGDLS and CDR2 is YYNGEE. Trimming left V 0 bases short and J 2 bases short, with 12 bases between.

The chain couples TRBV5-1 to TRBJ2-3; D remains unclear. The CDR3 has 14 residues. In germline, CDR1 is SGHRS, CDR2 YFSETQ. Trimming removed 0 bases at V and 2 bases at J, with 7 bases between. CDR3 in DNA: TGCGCCAGCAGCTTGGAAGGGATCACAGATACGCAGTATTTT. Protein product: CASSLEGITDTQYF.

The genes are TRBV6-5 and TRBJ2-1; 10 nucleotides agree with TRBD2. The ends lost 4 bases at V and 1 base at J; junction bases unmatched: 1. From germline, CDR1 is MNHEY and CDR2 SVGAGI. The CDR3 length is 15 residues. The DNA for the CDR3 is TGTGCCAGCAGTTCTAGCGGGAGTTCCTACAATGAGCAGTTCTTC. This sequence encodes CASSSSGSSYNEQFF.

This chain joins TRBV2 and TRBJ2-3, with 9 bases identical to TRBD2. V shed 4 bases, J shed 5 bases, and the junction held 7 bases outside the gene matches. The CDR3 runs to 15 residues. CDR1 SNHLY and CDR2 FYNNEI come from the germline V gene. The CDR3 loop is CASSVGGRAVDTQYF. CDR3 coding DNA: TGTGCCAGCAGTGTAGGCGGGAGGGCGGTAGATACGCAGTATTTT.

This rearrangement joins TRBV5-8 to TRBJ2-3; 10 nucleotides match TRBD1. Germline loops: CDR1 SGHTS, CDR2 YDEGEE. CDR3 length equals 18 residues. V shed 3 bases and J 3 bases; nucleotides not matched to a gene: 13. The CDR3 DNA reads TGTGCCAGCAGCTCGGCGTTCGGGGACAGGGGTTTAACAGATACGCAGTATTTT. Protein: CASSSAFGDRGLTDTQYF. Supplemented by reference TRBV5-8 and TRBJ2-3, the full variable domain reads EAGVTQSPTHLIKTRGQQATLRCSPISGHTSVYWYQQALGLGLQFLLWYDEGEERNRGNFPPRFSGRQFPNYSSELNVNALELEDSALYLCASSSAFGDRGLTDTQYFGPGTRLTVL.

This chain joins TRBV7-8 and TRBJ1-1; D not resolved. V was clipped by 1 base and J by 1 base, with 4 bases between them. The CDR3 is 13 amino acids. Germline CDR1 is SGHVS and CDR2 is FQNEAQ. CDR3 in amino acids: CASSLGRNTEAFF. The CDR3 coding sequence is TGTGCCAGCAGCTTAGGGAGGAACACTGAAGCTTTCTTT.

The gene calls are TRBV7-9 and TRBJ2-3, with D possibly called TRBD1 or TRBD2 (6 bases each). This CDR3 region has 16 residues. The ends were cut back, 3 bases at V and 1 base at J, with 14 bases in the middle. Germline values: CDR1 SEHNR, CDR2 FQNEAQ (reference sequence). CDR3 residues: CASSFFGGLGTDTQYF. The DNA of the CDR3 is TGTGCCAGCAGCTTTTTTGGGGGGCTGGGCACAGATACGCAGTATTTT.

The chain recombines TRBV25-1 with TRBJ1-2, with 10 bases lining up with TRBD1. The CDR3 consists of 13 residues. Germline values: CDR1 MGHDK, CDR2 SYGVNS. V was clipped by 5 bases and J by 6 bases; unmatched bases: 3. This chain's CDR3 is CASSTGTGDGYTF. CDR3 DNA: TGTGCCAGCAGTACCGGGACAGGGGATGGCTACACCTTC.

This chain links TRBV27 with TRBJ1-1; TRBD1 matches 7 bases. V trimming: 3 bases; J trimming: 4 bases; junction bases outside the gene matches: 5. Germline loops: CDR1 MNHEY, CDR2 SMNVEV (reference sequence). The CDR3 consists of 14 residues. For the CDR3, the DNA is TGTGCCAGCAGTTTGAAGGGGGCAGCCACTGAAGCTTTCTTT. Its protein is CASSLKGAATEAFF.

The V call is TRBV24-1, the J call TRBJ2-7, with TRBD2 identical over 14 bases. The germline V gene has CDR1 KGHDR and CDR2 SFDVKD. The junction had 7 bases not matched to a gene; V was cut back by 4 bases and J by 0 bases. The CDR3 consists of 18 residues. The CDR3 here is CATSEIRLAGGTSYEQYF. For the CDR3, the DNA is TGTGCCACCAGTGAAATCAGACTAGCGGGAGGGACCTCCTACGAGCAGTACTTC.

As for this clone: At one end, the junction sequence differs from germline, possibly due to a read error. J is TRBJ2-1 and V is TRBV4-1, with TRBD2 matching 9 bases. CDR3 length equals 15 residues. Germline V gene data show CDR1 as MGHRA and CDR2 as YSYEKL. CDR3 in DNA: TGCGCCAGCAGCCAAGGACTAGCGGACTACAGTGAGCAGTTCTTC. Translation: CASSQGLADYSEQFF.

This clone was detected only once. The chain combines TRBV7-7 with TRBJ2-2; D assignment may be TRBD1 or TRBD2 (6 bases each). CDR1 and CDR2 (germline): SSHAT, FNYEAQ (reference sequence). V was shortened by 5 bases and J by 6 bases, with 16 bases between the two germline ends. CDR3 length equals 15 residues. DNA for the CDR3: TGTGCCAGCAGCGGGGCGACAGGAGGGCCCGGGGAGCTGTTTTTT. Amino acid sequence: CASSGATGGPGELFF. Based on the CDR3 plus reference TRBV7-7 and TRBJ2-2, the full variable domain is GAGVSQSPRYKVTKRGQDVTLRCDPISSHATLYWYQQALGQGPEFLTYFNYEAQPDKSGLPSDRFSAERPEGSISTLTIQRTEQRDSAMYRCASSGATGGPGELFFGEGSRLTVL.

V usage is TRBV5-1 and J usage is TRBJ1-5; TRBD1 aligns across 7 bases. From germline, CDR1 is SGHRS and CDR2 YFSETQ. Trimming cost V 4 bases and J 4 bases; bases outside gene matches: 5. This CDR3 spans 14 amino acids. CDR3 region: CASSPTGRNQPQHF. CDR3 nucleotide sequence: TGCGCCAGCAGCCCGACAGGGCGGAATCAGCCCCAGCATTTT.

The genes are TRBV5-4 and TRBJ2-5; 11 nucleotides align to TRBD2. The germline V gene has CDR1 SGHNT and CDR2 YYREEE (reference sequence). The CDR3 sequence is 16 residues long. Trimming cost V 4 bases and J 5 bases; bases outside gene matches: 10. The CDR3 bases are TGTGCCAGCAGCCCCCATAGCGGGAGGGCCAGGGAGACCCAGTACTTC. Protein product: CASSPHSGRARETQYF.

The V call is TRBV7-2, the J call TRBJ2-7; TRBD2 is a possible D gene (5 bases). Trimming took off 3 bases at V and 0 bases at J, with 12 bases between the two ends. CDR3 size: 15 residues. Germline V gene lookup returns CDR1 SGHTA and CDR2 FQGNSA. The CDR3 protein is CASSFSATGSYEQYF. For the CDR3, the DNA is TGTGCCAGCAGCTTTAGCGCAACGGGCTCCTACGAGCAGTACTTC.

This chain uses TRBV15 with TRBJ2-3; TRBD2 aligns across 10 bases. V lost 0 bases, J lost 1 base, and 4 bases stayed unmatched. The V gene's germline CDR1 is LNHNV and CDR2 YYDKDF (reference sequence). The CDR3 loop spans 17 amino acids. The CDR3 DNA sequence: TGTGCCACCAGCAGAGATCGGCTAGCGGGAGGCACAGATACGCAGTATTTT. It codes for CATSRDRLAGGTDTQYF.

The CDR3 spells CASSLGAQGSSYEQYF. In DNA form, the CDR3 reads TGTGCCAGCAGCTTAGGTGCACAGGGGAGCTCCTACGAGCAGTACTTC. V is TRBV11-2 and J is TRBJ2-7, with 7 bases fitting TRBD1. This CDR3 spans 16 amino acids. The V gene end was trimmed by 1 base and the J gene end by 0 bases; junction bases not matched to a gene: 6. The V gene's germline CDR1 is SGHAT and CDR2 FQNNGV.